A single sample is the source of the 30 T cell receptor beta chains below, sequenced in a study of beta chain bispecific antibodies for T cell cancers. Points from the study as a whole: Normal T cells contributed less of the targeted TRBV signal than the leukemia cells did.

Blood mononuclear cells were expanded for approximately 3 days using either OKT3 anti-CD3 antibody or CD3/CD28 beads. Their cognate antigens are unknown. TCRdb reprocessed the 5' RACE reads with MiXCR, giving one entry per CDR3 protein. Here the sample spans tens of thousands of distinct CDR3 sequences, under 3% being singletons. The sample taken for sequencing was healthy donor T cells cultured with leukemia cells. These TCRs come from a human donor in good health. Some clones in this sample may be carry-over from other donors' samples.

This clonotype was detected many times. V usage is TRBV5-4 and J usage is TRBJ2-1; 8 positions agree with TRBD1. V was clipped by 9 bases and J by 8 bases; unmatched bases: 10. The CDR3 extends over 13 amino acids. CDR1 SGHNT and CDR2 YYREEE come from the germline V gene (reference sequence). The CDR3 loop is CAIRTGMIDEQFF. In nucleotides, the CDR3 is TGTGCCATCCGGACAGGGATGATTGATGAGCAGTTCTTC.

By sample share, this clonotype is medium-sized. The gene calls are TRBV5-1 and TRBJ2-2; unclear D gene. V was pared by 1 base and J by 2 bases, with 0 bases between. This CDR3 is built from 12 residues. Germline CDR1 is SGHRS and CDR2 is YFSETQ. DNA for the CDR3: TGCGCCAGCAGCTTGAACACCGGGGAGCTGTTTTTT. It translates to CASSLNTGELFF.

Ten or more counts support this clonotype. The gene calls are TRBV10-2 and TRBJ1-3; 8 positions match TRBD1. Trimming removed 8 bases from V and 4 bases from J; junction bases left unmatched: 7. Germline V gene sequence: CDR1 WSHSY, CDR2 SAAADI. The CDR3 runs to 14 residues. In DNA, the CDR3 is TGCGCCAGCCTCGGACAGGGAATAGGAAACACCATATATTTT. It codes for CASLGQGIGNTIYF.

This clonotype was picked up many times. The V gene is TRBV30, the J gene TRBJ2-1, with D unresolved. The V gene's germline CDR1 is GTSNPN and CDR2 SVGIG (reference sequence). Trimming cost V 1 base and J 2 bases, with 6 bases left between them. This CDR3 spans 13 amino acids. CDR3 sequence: CAWSDIPYNEQFF. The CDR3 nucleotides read TGTGCCTGGAGTGACATACCCTACAATGAGCAGTTCTTC.

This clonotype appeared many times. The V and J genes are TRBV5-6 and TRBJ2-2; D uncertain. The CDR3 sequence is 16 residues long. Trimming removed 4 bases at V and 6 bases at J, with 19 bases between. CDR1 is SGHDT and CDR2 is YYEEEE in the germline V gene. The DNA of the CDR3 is TGTGCCAGCAGCCCCTACCTCCAAATCTCGCCCGGGGAGCTGTTTTTT. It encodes CASSPYLQISPGELFF.

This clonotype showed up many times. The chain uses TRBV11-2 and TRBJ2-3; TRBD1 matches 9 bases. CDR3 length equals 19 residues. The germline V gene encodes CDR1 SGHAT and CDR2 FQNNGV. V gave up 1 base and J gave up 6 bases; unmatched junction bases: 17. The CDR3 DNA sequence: TGTGCCAGCAGCTTAGCTCGGGACAGGGAGATAACTAAAGATGATACGCAGTATTTT. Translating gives CASSLARDREITKDDTQYF. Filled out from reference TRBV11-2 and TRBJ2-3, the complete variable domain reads EAGVAQSPRYKIIEKRQSVAFWCNPISGHATLYWYQQILGQGPKLLIQFQNNGVVDDSQLPKDRFSAERLKGVDSTLKIQPAKLEDSAVYLCASSLARDREITKDDTQYFGPGTRLTVL.

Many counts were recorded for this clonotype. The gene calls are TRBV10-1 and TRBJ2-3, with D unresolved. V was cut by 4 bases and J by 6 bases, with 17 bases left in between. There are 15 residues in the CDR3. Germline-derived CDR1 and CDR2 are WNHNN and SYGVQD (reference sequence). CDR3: CASSGLTTPADTQYF. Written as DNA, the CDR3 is TGCGCCAGCAGTGGGCTGACAACACCGGCGGATACGCAGTATTTT.

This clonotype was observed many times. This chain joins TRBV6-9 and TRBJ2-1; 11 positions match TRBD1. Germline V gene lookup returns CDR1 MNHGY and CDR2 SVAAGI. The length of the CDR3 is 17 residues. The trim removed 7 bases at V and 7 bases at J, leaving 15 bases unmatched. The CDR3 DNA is TGTGCCAGCACCCTTTCGTTCCGGGACAGGGGGACAAATGAGCAGTTCTTC. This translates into CASTLSFRDRGTNEQFF.

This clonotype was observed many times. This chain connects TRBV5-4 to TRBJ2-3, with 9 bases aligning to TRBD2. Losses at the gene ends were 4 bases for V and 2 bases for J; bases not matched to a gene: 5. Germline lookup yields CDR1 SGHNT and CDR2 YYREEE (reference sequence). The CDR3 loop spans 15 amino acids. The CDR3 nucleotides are TGTGCCAGCAGCGTATCTAGCGGGGACACAGATACGCAGTATTTT. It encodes CASSVSSGDTDTQYF.

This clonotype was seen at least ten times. CDR3: CASSRGQTNTEAFF. The DNA for the CDR3 is TGTGCCAGCAGCCGGGGACAGACGAACACTGAAGCTTTCTTT. The chain has TRBV7-8 and TRBJ1-1, with 7 positions matching TRBD1. CDR1 is SGHVS, CDR2 FQNEAQ, per germline. This CDR3 is built from 14 residues. The junction had 4 bases not matched to a gene; V was cut back by 5 bases and J by 1 base.

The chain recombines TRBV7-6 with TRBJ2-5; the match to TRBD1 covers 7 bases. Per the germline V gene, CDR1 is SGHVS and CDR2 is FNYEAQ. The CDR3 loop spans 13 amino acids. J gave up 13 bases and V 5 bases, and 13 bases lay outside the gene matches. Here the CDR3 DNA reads TGTGCCAGCAGCCAGACAGGGAGTTGGCCCCGGTACTTC. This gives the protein CASSQTGSWPRYF.

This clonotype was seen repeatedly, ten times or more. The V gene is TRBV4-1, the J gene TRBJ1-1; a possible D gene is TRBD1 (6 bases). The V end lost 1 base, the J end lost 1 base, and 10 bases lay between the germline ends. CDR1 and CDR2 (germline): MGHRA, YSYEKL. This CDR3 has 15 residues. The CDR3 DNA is TGCGCCAGCAGCCAAGTGGGGGGGCGGAACACTGAAGCTTTCTTT. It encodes CASSQVGGRNTEAFF.

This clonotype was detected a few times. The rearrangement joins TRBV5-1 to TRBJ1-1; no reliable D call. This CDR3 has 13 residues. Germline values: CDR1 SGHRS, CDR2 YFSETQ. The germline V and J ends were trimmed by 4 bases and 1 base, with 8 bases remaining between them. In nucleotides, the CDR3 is TGCGCCAGCAGCCGTGACGGGAACACTGAAGCTTTCTTT. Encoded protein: CASSRDGNTEAFF.

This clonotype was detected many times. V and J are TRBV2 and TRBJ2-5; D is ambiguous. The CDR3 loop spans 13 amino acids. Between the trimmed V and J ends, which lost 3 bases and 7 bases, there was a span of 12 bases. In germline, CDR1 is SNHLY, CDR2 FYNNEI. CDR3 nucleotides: TGTGCCAGCAGTGATGGGTGGTATAGGACCCAGTACTTC. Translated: CASSDGWYRTQYF.

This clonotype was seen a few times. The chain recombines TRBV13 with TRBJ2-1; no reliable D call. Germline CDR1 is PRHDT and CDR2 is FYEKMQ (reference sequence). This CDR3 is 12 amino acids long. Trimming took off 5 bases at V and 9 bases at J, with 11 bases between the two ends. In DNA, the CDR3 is TGTGCCAGCAGCCCCTATTTTGGTGAGCAGTTCTTC. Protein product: CASSPYFGEQFF.

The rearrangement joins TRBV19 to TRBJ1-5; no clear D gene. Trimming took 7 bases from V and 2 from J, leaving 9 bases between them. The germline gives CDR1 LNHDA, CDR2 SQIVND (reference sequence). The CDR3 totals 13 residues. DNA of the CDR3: TGTGCCAGTACGGAATTAGGCAATCAGCCCCAGCATTTT. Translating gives CASTELGNQPQHF.

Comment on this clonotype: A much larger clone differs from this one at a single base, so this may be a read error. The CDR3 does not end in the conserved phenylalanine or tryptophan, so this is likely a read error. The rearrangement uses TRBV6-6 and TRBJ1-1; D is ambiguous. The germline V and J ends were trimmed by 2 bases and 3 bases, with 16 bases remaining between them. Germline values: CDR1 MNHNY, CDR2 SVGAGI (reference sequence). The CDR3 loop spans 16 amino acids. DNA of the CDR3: TGTGCCAGCAGTTACGGTGGTTGGGTGGCCGACACTGAAGCTTTCTCT. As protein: CASSYGGWVADTEAFS.

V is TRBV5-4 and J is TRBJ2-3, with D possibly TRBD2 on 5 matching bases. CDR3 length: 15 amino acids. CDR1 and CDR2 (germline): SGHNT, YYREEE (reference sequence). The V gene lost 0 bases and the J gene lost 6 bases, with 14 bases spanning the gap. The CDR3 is CASSLGQTKGDTQYF. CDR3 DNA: TGTGCCAGCAGCTTGGGTCAGACTAAAGGGGATACGCAGTATTTT. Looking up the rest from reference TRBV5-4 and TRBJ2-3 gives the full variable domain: ETGVTQSPTHLIKTRGQQVTLRCSSQSGHNTVSWYQQALGQGPQFIFQYYREEENGRGNFPPRFSGLQFPNYSSELNVNALELDDSALYLCASSLGQTKGDTQYFGPGTRLTVL.

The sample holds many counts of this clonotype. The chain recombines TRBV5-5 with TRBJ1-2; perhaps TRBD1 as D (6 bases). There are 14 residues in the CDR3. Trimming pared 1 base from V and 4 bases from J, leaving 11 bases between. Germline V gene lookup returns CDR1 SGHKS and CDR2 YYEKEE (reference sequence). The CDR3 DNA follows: TGTGCCAGCAGCTTGTTCGGGGGGCCCTATGGCTACACCTTC. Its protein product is CASSLFGGPYGYTF. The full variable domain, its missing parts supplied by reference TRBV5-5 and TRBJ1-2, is DAGVTQSPTHLIKTRGQQVTLRCSPISGHKSVSWYQQVLGQGPQFIFQYYEKEERGRGNFPDRFSARQFPNYSSELNVNALLLGDSALYLCASSLFGGPYGYTFGSGTRLTVV.

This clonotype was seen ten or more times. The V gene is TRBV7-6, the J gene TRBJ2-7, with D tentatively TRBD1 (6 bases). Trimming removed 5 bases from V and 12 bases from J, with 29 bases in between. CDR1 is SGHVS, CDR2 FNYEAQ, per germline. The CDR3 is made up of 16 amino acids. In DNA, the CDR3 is TGTGCCAGCAGCCCCTCCATGGGCCAATCGACAGGACCACTGTACTTC. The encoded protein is CASSPSMGQSTGPLYF.

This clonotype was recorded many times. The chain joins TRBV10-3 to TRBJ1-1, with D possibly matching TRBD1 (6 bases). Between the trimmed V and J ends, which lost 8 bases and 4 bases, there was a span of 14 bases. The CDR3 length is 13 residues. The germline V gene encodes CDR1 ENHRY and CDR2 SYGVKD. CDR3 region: CAIQEGGVTEAFF. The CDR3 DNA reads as TGTGCCATCCAGGAAGGGGGGGTCACTGAAGCTTTCTTT.

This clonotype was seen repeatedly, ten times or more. DNA of the CDR3: TGCAGTGTCCCGGGCCACTCCTACGAGCAGTACTTC. It is translated as CSVPGHSYEQYF. This sequence joins TRBV20-1 and TRBJ2-7; D is unresolved. The length of the CDR3 is 12 residues. Trimming pared 7 bases from V and 0 bases from J, leaving 10 bases between. The germline V gene has CDR1 DFQATT and CDR2 SNEGSKA (reference sequence).

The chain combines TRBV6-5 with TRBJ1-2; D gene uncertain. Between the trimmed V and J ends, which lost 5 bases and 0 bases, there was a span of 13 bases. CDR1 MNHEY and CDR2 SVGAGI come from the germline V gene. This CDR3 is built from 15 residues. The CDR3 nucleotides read TGTGCCAGCAGTCCCCGGGAGCTCTCTAACTATGGCTACACCTTC. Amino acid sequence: CASSPRELSNYGYTF.

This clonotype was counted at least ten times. DNA of the CDR3: TGTGCCTCAGGGGGCGCGTTGGTAACCGGGGAGCTGTTTTTT. Amino acid sequence: CASGGALVTGELFF. This chain joins TRBV6-6 and TRBJ2-2; 8 bases fit TRBD1. This CDR3 contains 14 residues. Looked up from germline, CDR1 is MNHNY and CDR2 is SVGAGI (reference sequence). V lost 11 bases to trimming and J lost 5 bases; unmatched junction nucleotides: 10.

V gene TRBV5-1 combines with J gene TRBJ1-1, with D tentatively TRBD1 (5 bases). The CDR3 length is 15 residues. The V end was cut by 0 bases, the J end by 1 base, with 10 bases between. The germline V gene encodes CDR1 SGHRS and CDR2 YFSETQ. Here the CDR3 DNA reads TGCGCCAGCAGCTTGGGGCAGGGCAGGAACACTGAAGCTTTCTTT. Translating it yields CASSLGQGRNTEAFF.

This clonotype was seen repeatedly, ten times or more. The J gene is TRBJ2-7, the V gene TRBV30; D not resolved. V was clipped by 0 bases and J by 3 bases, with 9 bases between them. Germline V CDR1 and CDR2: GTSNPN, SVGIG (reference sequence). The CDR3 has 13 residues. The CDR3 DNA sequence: TGTGCCTGGAGTGTATACCGAGACTACGAGCAGTACTTC. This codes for CAWSVYRDYEQYF.

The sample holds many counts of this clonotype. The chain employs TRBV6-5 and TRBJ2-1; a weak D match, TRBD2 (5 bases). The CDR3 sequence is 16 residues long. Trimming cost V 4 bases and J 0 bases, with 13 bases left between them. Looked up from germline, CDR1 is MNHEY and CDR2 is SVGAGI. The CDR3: CASSFDRGNSYNEQFF. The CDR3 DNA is TGTGCCAGCAGTTTCGACCGGGGAAACTCCTACAATGAGCAGTTCTTC.

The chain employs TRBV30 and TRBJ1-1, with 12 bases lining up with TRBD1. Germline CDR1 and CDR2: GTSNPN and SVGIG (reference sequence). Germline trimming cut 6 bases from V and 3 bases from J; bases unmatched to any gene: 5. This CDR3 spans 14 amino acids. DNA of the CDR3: TGTGCCTGTCCGGGACAGGGGGCTGACACTGAAGCTTTCTTT. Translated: CACPGQGADTEAFF.

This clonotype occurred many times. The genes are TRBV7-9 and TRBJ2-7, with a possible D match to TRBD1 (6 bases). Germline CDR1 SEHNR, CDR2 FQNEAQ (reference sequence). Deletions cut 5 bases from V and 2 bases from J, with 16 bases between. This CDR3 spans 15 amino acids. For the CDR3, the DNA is TGTGCCAGCAGCGGCCCGGGACACACCCCCTACGAGCAGTACTTC. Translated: CASSGPGHTPYEQYF.

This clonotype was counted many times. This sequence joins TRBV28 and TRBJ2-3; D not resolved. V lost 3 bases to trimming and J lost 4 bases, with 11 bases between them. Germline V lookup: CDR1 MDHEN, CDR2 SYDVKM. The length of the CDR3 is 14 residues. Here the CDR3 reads CASSFDGPADTQYF. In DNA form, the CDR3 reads TGTGCCAGCAGTTTCGACGGTCCAGCAGATACGCAGTATTTT. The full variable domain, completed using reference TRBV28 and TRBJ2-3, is DVKVTQSSRYLVKRTGEKVFLECVQDMDHENMFWYRQDPGLGLRLIYFSYDVKMKEKGDIPEGYSVSREKKERFSLILESASTNQTSMYLCASSFDGPADTQYFGPGTRLTVL.